The clone carrying this T cell receptor beta chain has just a few counts. This entry is derived from a study of blood T cell repertoires in COVID-19. Background on the study: COVID-19 samples from acute and convalescent phases originated in the United States, Italy and Spain. PBMCs, B-cell-depleted T cells, or T cells provided the cDNA or gDNA that made up the material.

As handled by the study authors: Nucleated cell counts were estimated from reference gene primer amplification. The repertoire was sequenced with immunoSEQ multiplex PCR; TCRdb's copy has only in-frame clones and lacks some. The V and J calls and clone size come from that table; D and trimming were worked out from the DNA. The table has approximately 210,000 clones, approximately 80% seen once. Sample: peripheral blood. The sequence was obtained from a woman older than 75 with COVID-19, enrolled during active disease.

CDR3: CASSENSKTQYF. In DNA form, the CDR3 reads TGCGCCAGCAGTGAAAACAGCAAGACCCAGTACTTC. The rearrangement links TRBV10-2 to TRBJ2-5; no clear D. V lost 3 bases and J lost 6, with 8 bases in between. From germline, CDR1 is WSHSY and CDR2 SAAADI. The CDR3 is 12 residues long.